One sample yielded the 11 T cell receptor beta chains listed below, sequenced in a study of blood T cell repertoires in COVID-19 (TCRdb year 2020). To prepare the library, the immunoSEQ multiplex PCR assay was applied. TCRdb re-hosts the immuneACCESS table, in-frame sequences only. Its copies lack some clones; in the studies checked, an unresolved V gene accounts for under half of them, and the cause for the rest is not known. Within this sample are about 200,000 clones, with roughly nine tenths of them counted one time only. The ten largest clones represent about 7% of the sample. The sequenced sample was peripheral blood. These receptors were taken from a middle-aged man with acute or convalescent COVID-19.

The chain combines TRBV18 with TRBJ1-4, with 7 bases aligning to TRBD1. With 4 bases clipped from V and 3 bases from J, the junction kept 5 bases outside the gene matches. The CDR3 runs 15 residues. Germline V CDR1 and CDR2: KGHSH, LQKENI. CDR3 nucleotides: TGTGCCAGCTCACGTGCAGGGGGACCTAATGAAAAACTGTTTTTT. It is translated as CASSRAGGPNEKLFF. Full variable domain (outside the CDR3, taken from reference TRBV18 and TRBJ1-4): NAGVMQNPRHLVRRRGQEARLRCSPMKGHSHVYWYRQLPEEGLKFMVYLQKENIIDESGMPKERFSAEFPKEGPSILRIQQVVRGDSAAYFCASSRAGGPNEKLFFGSGTQLSVL.

This clone has only one observation. This chain connects TRBV5-4 to TRBJ1-6; perhaps TRBD1 as D (6 bases). The CDR3 consists of 16 residues. CDR1 and CDR2 from the germline V gene are SGHNT and YYREEE (reference sequence). The V gene lost 3 bases and the J gene lost 7 bases, with 17 bases spanning the gap. The CDR3 DNA follows: TGTGCCAGCAGCTCTACAGGGTCCGGCGCAAATTCACCCCTCCACTTT. This sequence encodes CASSSTGSGANSPLHF.

The V gene is TRBV7-9, the J gene TRBJ1-3; no clear D gene. The V and J ends lost 2 bases and 8 bases respectively, with 7 bases between them. CDR1 and CDR2 (germline): SEHNR, FQNEAQ (reference sequence). CDR3 size: 12 residues. This chain's CDR3 is CASSLNSDTIYF. The CDR3 DNA sequence: TGTGCCAGCAGCTTAAATTCGGACACCATATATTTT.

The chain has TRBV3-1 (or the pseudogene TRBV3-2) and TRBJ1-2, with D tentatively TRBD1 (6 bases). Per the germline V gene, CDR1 is LGHDT and CDR2 is YNNKEL (reference sequence). The length of the CDR3 is 13 residues. The V end lost 6 bases, the J end lost 6 bases, and 14 bases lay between the germline ends. CDR3 DNA sequence: TGTGCCAGCAGTTTCGGGGGGGCTGATGGCTACACCTTC. This sequence encodes CASSFGGADGYTF.

The chain couples TRBV2 to TRBJ2-1; 8 positions match TRBD2. J gave up 3 bases and V 3 bases, and 4 bases lay outside the gene matches. Germline assignment: CDR1 SNHLY and CDR2 FYNNEI. This CDR3 spans 15 amino acids. CDR3 bases: TGTGCCAGCAGTGACGAGAGCGGGGGCTACAATGAGCAGTTCTTC. Amino acids: CASSDESGGYNEQFF. Filled out from reference TRBV2 and TRBJ2-1, the complete variable domain reads EPEVTQTPSHQVTQMGQEVILRCVPISNHLYFYWYRQILGQKVEFLVSFYNNEISEKSEIFDDQFSVERPDGSNFTLKIRSTKLEDSAMYFCASSDESGGYNEQFFGPGTRLTVL.

The V and J genes are TRBV2 and TRBJ2-7; 7 bases map to TRBD1. The CDR3 totals 12 residues. Germline lookup yields CDR1 SNHLY and CDR2 FYNNEI. Trimming at V came to 9 bases and at J to 8 bases, leaving 10 bases not matched to a gene. The CDR3 reads CARGDSVGQQYF. CDR3 nucleotides: TGTGCCAGAGGGGACAGTGTCGGTCAGCAGTACTTC.

The gene calls are TRBV5-1 and TRBJ1-2, with D maybe TRBD1 (6 bases). V lost 4 bases, J lost 3 bases, and 7 bases lay in between. Germline values: CDR1 SGHRS, CDR2 YFSETQ. This CDR3 comprises 12 residues. As DNA, the CDR3 is TGCGCCAGCAGCCCAGGGGACTATGGCTACACCTTC. Translated: CASSPGDYGYTF.

The rearrangement joins TRBV5-4 to TRBJ1-3; no definite D call. In germline, CDR1 is SGHNT, CDR2 YYREEE (reference sequence). CDR3 length: 16 amino acids. V dropped 4 bases and J dropped 1 base, with 15 bases sitting between them. The CDR3 spells CASSGGVRGSGNTIYF. The DNA for the CDR3 is TGTGCCAGCAGCGGCGGAGTTCGAGGTTCTGGAAACACCATATATTTT.

The chain is built from TRBV11-2 and TRBJ2-7; 9 bases line up with TRBD1. CDR3 size: 16 residues. CDR1 and CDR2 (germline): SGHAT, FQNNGV. V lost 2 bases and J lost 3; bases outside the gene matches: 8. Here the CDR3 reads CASSLIGTGLNYEQYF. The CDR3 coding sequence is TGTGCCAGCAGCTTAATCGGGACAGGGCTCAACTACGAGCAGTACTTC.

The chain has TRBV4-1 and TRBJ2-7; D perhaps matches TRBD2 (5 bases). This CDR3 has 17 residues. Germline CDR1 MGHRA, CDR2 YSYEKL. V was pared by 0 bases and J by 3 bases, with 18 bases between. The DNA for the CDR3 is TGCGCCAGCAGCCAAGAAGGGCCGGGGTCATTCGTCTACGAGCAGTACTTC. Translation gives CASSQEGPGSFVYEQYF.

This clone was seen once. The V and J genes are TRBV10-3 and TRBJ1-2; D not certain. V was clipped by 2 bases and J by 6 bases, with 10 bases between them. The germline gives CDR1 ENHRY, CDR2 SYGVKD. The CDR3 length is 13 residues. The chain's CDR3 is CAISEGSINGYTF. The CDR3 nucleotides are TGTGCCATCAGTGAGGGGAGCATCAATGGCTACACCTTC.